The T cell receptor (beta chain) described here comes from a study of CD8 T cells in Susac syndrome. Control patients had untreated stable or active relapsing-remitting multiple sclerosis by revised McDonald criteria. Random hexamers were used to reverse transcribe an amount of about 0.45 to 1 ug RNA. Amplification of TCR beta CDR3 used immunoSEQ multiplex PCR across 54 Vbeta and 13 Jbeta. TCRdb reanalysed the immunoSEQ multiplex PCR reads using MiXCR and keeps one entry per CDR3 protein. The data hold some 220,000 distinct CDR3 sequences, with 95% observed a single time. The germline CDR1 and CDR2 sequences are MNHEY and SMNVEV (reference sequence). The length of the CDR3 is 14 residues. V lost 8 bases and J lost 4; bases outside the gene matches: 5.

This rearrangement joins TRBV27 to TRBJ2-1; TRBD1 matches 10 bases. Sequencing input: CD4+ T cells from PBMCs. The source is a human donor with multiple sclerosis. The CDR3 sequence: CASGDRGFYNEQFF. The CDR3 nucleotides are TGTGCCAGCGGGGACAGGGGTTTTTACAATGAGCAGTTCTTC.